This TCR beta chain comes out of a study of beta chain features in type 1 diabetes. Study-wide results and caveats: The study found moderately but significantly shorter TCRB CDR3s in all four CD4+ subsets of Type 1 diabetes patients.

There are 14 residues in the CDR3. Germline V CDR1 and CDR2: SQVTM, ANQGSEA. V trimming: 6 bases; J trimming: 5 bases; junction bases outside the gene matches: 7. Expressed TCRB transcripts were sequenced, since all the RNA that had been isolated was reverse transcribed. Only in-frame clones appear in the TCRdb table, and some are missing; sequencing was by immunoSEQ multiplex PCR. Of 120,000 or so clones in the sample, 16% were seen once. In regard to this clone: The antigen is undetermined.

The receptor's source is a young man with type 1 diabetes. The specimen sequenced was central memory CD4+ T cells from blood. The chain couples TRBV29-1 to TRBJ2-3; 11 positions agree with TRBD2. The CDR3 region has the DNA TGCAGCGTGCGTAGCGGGGGGGAAGGAGATACGCAGTATTTT. It translates to CSVRSGGEGDTQYF.